Described below is a single T cell receptor beta chain sequence and its context. The study ran its PCR with 60 Vbeta and 13 Jbeta primers. Assay used: immunoSEQ multiplex PCR; TCRdb lists only in-frame clones, some missing. The repertoire has approximately 210,000 clones, approximately 86% of them found once; the top ten carry under 2%. The V end was cut by 2 bases, the J end by 2 bases, with 10 bases between. The V gene's germline CDR1 is MDHEN and CDR2 SYDVKM. The CDR3 is made up of 14 amino acids. The data stem from a study of cytomegalovirus exposure and HLA in healthy donors. The clonotype was recovered from a woman in her late teens or twenties in good health and CMV-seronegative. This chain connects TRBV28 to TRBJ2-7; unclear D gene. The specimen sequenced was PBMCs. The CDR3 loop reads CASSLGARTYEQYF. CDR3 coding DNA: TGTGCCAGCAGTTTAGGCGCCAGGACCTACGAGCAGTACTTC.